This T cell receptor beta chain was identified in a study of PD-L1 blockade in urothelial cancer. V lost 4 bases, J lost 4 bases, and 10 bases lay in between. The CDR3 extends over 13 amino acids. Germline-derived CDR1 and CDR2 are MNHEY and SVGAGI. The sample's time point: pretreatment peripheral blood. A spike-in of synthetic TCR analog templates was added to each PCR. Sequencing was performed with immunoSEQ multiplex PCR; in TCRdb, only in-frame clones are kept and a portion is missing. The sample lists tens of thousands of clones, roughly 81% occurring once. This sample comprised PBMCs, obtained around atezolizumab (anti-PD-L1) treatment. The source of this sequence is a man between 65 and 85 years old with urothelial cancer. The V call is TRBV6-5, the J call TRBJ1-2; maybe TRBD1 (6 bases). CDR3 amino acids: CASSFETGYGYTF. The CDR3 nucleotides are TGTGCCAGCAGTTTCGAGACAGGCTATGGCTACACCTTC.